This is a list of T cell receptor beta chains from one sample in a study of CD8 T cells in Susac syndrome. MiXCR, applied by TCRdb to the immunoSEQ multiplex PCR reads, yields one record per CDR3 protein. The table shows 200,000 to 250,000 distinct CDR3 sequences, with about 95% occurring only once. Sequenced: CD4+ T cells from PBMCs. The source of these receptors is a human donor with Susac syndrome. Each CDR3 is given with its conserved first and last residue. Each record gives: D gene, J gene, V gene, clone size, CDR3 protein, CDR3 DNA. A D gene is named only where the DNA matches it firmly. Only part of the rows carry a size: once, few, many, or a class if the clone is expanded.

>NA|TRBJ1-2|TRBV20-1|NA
CSATTLNGGYTF
TGCAGTGCCACGACTCTAAACGGTGGCTACACCTTC
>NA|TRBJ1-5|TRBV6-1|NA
CASTDSNQPQHF
TGTGCCAGCACCGATAGCAATCAGCCCCAGCATTTT
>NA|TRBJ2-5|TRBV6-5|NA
CASSYGSTSSQETQYF
TGTGCCAGCAGTTACGGCTCCACCTCCTCTCAAGAGACCCAGTACTTC
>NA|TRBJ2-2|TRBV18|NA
CASSPEQNTGELFF
TGTGCCAGCTCACCTGAACAGAACACCGGGGAGCTGTTTTTT
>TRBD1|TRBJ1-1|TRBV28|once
CASSYTGTGGDEAFF
TGTGCCAGCAGTTACACCGGGACAGGGGGCGATGAAGCTTTCTTT
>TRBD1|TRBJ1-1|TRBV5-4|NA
CASSPRTGPEAFF
TGTGCCAGCAGCCCGAGGACAGGCCCTGAAGCTTTCTTT
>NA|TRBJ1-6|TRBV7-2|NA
CASSVLQGGNSPLHF
TGTGCCAGCAGCGTACTACAGGGTGGCAATTCACCCCTCCACTTT
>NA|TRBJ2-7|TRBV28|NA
CASTPAAEPYEQYF
TGTGCCAGCACCCCGGCGGCGGAACCCTACGAGCAGTACTTC
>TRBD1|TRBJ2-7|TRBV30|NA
CAYHRGSYEQYF
TGTGCCTACCACAGGGGTTCCTACGAGCAGTACTTC
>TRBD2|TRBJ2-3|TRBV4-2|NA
CASSQDWESAGGPDTDTQYF
TGTGCCAGCAGCCAAGATTGGGAATCAGCGGGGGGGCCTGACACAGATACGCAGTATTTT
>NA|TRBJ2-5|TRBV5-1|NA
CASSLAAPGGETQYF
TGCGCCAGCAGCTTGGCCGCGCCTGGAGGAGAGACCCAGTACTTC
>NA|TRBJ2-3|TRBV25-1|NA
CASSESPDRLTSTDTQYF
TGTGCCAGCAGTGAATCCCCAGATCGATTAACTAGCACAGATACGCAGTATTTT
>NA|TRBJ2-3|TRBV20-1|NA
CSARLATSDTQYF
TGCAGTGCTAGACTGGCCACGTCAGATACGCAGTATTTT
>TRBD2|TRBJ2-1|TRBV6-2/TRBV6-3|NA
CASNRKWTSGGYQFF
TGTGCCAGCAATAGGAAGTGGACTAGCGGGGGGTATCAGTTCTTC
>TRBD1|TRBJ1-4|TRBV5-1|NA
CASSLQGLITNEKLFF
TGCGCCAGCAGCTTACAGGGGCTCATAACGAATGAAAAACTGTTTTTT
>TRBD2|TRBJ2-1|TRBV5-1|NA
CASSLSGRGGDEQFF
TGCGCCAGCAGCTTGAGCGGGAGGGGAGGGGATGAGCAGTTCTTC
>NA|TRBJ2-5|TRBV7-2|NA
CASTLVGGAETQYF
TGTGCCAGCACCCTGGTAGGAGGGGCAGAGACCCAGTACTTC
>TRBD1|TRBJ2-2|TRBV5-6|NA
CASSPASGGTGELFF
TGTGCCAGCAGCCCAGCCTCAGGGGGCACCGGGGAGCTGTTTTTT
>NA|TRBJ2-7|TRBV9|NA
CASSVLEYSYEQYF
TGTGCCAGCAGCGTACTGGAGTACTCCTACGAGCAGTACTTC
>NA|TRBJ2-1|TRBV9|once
CASSVVALTSYNEQFF
TGTGCCAGCAGCGTAGTAGCCCTAACCTCCTACAATGAGCAGTTCTTC
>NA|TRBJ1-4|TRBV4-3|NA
CASSHRAGVEKLFF
TGCGCCAGCAGCCACCGGGCCGGCGTCGAAAAACTGTTTTTT
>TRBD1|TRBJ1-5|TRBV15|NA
CATSRDLLGQNNQPQHF
TGTGCCACCAGCAGAGACCTTCTGGGACAGAACAATCAGCCCCAGCATTTT
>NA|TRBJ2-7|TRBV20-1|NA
CSAVPAASYEQYF
TGCAGTGCCGTCCCAGCGGCCTCCTACGAGCAGTACTTC
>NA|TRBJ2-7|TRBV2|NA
CASRDGDRVYEQYF
TGTGCCAGCAGGGACGGGGATCGGGTCTACGAGCAGTACTTC
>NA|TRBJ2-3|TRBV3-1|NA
CASTGDSSTDTQYF
TGTGCCAGCACGGGGGATTCTAGCACAGATACGCAGTATTTT
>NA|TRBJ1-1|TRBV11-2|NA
CASSLVGDKNTEAFF
TGTGCCAGCAGCTTAGTGGGGGACAAAAACACTGAAGCTTTCTTT
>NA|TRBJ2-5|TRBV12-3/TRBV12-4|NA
CASSATQGDNQETQYF
TGTGCCAGCAGTGCGACCCAAGGGGATAACCAAGAGACCCAGTACTTC
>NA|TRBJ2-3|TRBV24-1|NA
CATSDNLGSGTDTQYF
TGTGCCACCAGTGATAACTTGGGATCCGGCACAGATACGCAGTATTTT
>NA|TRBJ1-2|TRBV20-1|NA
CSARDGLGGYTF
TGCAGTGCTAGAGACGGGTTGGGAGGCTACACCTTC
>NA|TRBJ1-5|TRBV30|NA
CAWSPGGAQYSNQPQHF
TGTGCCTGGAGTCCGGGTGGGGCCCAGTATAGCAATCAGCCCCAGCATTTT
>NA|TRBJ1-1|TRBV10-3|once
CAIRGPEGNTEAFF
TGTGCCATCAGAGGCCCCGAGGGGAACACTGAAGCTTTCTTT
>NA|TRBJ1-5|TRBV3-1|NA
CASSLTGTGNQPQHF
TGTGCCAGCAGCCTAACCGGGACCGGCAATCAGCCCCAGCATTTT
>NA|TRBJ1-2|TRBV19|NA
CASSETGGNYGYTF
TGTGCCAGTAGTGAGACAGGAGGAAACTATGGCTACACCTTC
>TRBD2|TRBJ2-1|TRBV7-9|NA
CADAPLTSGATYNEQFF
TGTGCCGACGCGCCTTTGACTAGCGGGGCGACGTACAATGAGCAGTTCTTC
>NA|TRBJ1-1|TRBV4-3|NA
CASSQDRAGVEAFF
TGCGCCAGCAGCCAAGATAGGGCAGGGGTAGAGGCTTTCTTT
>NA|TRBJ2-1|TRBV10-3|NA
CAITSLRGAGNEQFF
TGTGCCATCACCAGTCTGCGGGGTGCAGGCAATGAGCAGTTCTTC
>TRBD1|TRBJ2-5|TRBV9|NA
CASSLRTGGQETQYF
TGTGCCAGCAGCCTTCGGACAGGGGGACAAGAGACCCAGTACTTC
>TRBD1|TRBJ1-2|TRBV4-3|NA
CASSQASSQGASYTF
TGCGCCAGCAGCCAAGCGTCCTCTCAGGGGGCCAGCTACACCTTC
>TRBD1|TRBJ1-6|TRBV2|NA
CASDTRGRNSPLHF
TGTGCCAGCGACACCAGGGGGCGGAATTCACCCCTCCACTTT
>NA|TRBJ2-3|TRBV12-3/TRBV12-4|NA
CASTNGGDTQYF
TGTGCCAGCACCAACGGAGGGGATACGCAGTATTTT
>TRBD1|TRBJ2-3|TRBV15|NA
CATSGQGGPDTDTQYF
TGTGCCACCAGCGGACAGGGGGGGCCGGACACAGATACGCAGTATTTT
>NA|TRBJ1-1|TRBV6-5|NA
CASSYSGRQTEAFF
TGTGCCAGCAGTTACTCGGGACGACAGACTGAAGCTTTCTTT
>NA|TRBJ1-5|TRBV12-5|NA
CASGLVHGVGQPQHF
TGTGCTAGTGGTTTGGTACACGGGGTCGGTCAGCCCCAGCATTTT
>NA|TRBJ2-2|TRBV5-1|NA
CASSLTDNTGELFF
TGCGCCAGCAGCTTGACAGACAACACCGGGGAGCTGTTTTTT
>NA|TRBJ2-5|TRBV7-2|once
CASSLSQIQETQYF
TGTGCCAGCAGCTTAAGTCAGATCCAAGAGACCCAGTACTTC
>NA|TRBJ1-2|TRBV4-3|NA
CASSQVTGANYGYTF
TGCGCCAGCAGCCAAGTCACAGGCGCTAACTATGGCTACACCTTC